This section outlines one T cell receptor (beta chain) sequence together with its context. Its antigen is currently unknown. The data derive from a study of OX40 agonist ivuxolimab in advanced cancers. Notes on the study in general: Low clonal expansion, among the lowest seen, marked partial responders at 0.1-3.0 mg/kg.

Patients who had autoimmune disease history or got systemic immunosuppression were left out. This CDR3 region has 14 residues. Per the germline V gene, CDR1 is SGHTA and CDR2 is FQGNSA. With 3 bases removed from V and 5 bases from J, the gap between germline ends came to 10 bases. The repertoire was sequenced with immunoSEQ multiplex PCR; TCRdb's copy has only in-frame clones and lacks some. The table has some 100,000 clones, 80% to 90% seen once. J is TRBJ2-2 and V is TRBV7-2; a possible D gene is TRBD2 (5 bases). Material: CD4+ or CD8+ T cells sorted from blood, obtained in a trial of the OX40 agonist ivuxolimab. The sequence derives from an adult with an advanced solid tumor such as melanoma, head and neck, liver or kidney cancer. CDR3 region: CASSLGDRTGELFF. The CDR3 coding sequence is TGTGCCAGCAGCTTGGGAGACCGTACCGGGGAGCTGTTTTTT. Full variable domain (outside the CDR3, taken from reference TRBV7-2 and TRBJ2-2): GAGVSQSPSNKVTEKGKDVELRCDPISGHTALYWYRQSLGQGLEFLIYFQGNSAPDKSGLPSDRFSAERTGGSVSTLTIQRTQQEDSAVYLCASSLGDRTGELFFGEGSRLTVL.